This record concerns one T cell receptor beta chain sequence. Its antigen is unknown. The data are from a study of T-cell memory formation after mild COVID-19. Findings and limits, study-wide: While clones contracting from day 15 to 85 were balanced between CD4 and CD8, later expanders leaned CD4+. Some clones that responded turned up in pre-infection memory, which suggests that cross-reactive memory joined in. Chiefly within CM and EM were the contracting CD4+ clones; CD8+ ones were within EMRA.

Researchers used 5'RACE with constant-segment primers to make TCR alpha and TCR beta cDNA libraries that carry sample barcodes and UMIs. Each CDR3 protein gets one entry after TCRdb re-called the 5' RACE reads with MiXCR. The sample shows around 320,000 distinct CDR3 sequences, roughly an eighth of them seen only once. Sequenced input: PBMCs or a T cell subset sorted from them (not recorded which). This clonotype was sampled from a man aged 18 to 30 who had mild COVID-19 (a few samples of this study predate the infection). Cell type and time point are not known.

The CDR3: CASSQEFPMAGRTEAFF. The DNA of the CDR3 is TGCGCCAGCAGCCAAGAATTTCCGATGGCAGGGAGGACTGAAGCTTTCTTT. V usage is TRBV4-1 and J usage is TRBJ1-1; the D gene is possibly TRBD1 (5 bases). V gave up 0 bases and J gave up 5 bases, with 19 bases separating them. In germline, CDR1 is MGHRA, CDR2 YSYEKL. The length of the CDR3 is 17 residues.